The 12 T cell receptor beta chains presented below share a single source sample, sequenced in a study of human T cells and chemical hapten exposure. TCRdb re-derived calls from the RACE reads in MiXCR, one entry per CDR3 protein. The sample includes about 54,000 distinct CDR3 sequences, about a tenth of them seen just once. Time point here: patch test 2, 6 weeks after DPC sensitization. Treatment denoted: therapeutic diphenylcyclopropenone sensitization with weekly scalp DPC. Source: whole blood, taken in connection with sensitization to the hapten diphenylcyclopropenone (DPC). These receptors originate from a woman between 50 and 59 years old with alopecia areata. Some clones in this sample may be carry-over from other donors' samples.

This clonotype was seen a few times. The chain joins TRBV20-1 to TRBJ2-3; D is perhaps TRBD1 or TRBD2 (6 bases each). The V gene lost 1 base and the J gene lost 5 bases, with 10 bases spanning the gap. The CDR3 sequence is 13 residues long. Germline V lookup: CDR1 DFQATT, CDR2 SNEGSKA (reference sequence). Here the CDR3 DNA reads TGCAGTGCTAGAGCGGGGGCCCAAGATACGCAGTATTTT. It yields the protein CSARAGAQDTQYF.

Many counts were recorded for this clonotype. This chain uses TRBV7-8 with TRBJ1-6, with 8 nucleotides matching TRBD1. The trim removed 5 bases at V and 13 bases at J, leaving 13 bases unmatched. Germline CDR1 SGHVS, CDR2 FQNEAQ. This CDR3 comprises 15 residues. Written as DNA, the CDR3 is TGTGCCAGCAGCCGGATGGGGGACAGGCCCCAGCCCCTCCACTTT. Its translation is CASSRMGDRPQPLHF.

This clonotype was found a few times. The gene calls are TRBV7-8 and TRBJ2-2; D is possibly TRBD1 (6 bases). Germline V gene data show CDR1 as SGHVS and CDR2 as FQNEAQ. Trimming shortened V by 6 bases and J by 6 bases, and 11 bases separated the two germline ends. The CDR3 is 13 residues long. CDR3 residues: CASRMQGPGELFF. CDR3 nucleotide sequence: TGTGCCAGCAGAATGCAGGGGCCCGGGGAGCTGTTTTTT.

This clonotype appeared a few times. The CDR3: CSVGEGLAVYNEQFF. The CDR3 DNA sequence: TGCAGCGTTGGAGAGGGACTAGCGGTTTACAATGAGCAGTTCTTC. The chain is built from TRBV29-1 and TRBJ2-1, with 11 nucleotides matching TRBD2. The CDR3 has 15 residues. The V gene end was trimmed by 4 bases and the J gene end by 4 bases; junction bases not matched to a gene: 6. In germline, CDR1 is SQVTM, CDR2 ANQGSEA.

This clonotype has just a few counts. The chain carries TRBV6-5 and TRBJ1-6; D is possibly TRBD1 (6 bases). V lost 8 bases, J lost 9 bases, and 14 bases lay in between. Germline CDR1 reads MNHEY; CDR2 reads SVGAGI. The CDR3 has 13 residues. CDR3 region: CASATGSISPLHF. For the CDR3, the DNA is TGTGCCAGCGCCACAGGGTCTATTTCACCCCTCCACTTT.

This clonotype was found many times. This chain joins TRBV6-2 or TRBV6-3 and TRBJ1-1; 8 bases are shared with TRBD1. Germline CDR1 MNHEY, CDR2 SVGEGT. The ends lost 0 bases at V and 5 bases at J; junction bases unmatched: 8. CDR3 length: 16 amino acids. The CDR3 coding sequence is TGTGCCAGCAGTTACTCGAACAGGGGGTTGAGGACTGAAGCTTTCTTT. Its protein product is CASSYSNRGLRTEAFF.

This clonotype was seen only a few times. The junction and the germline gene differ at one end; a read error may be behind it. This CDR3 is CASKGEAASKGLF. CDR3 nucleotides: TGCGCCAGCAAGGGGGAGGCGGCGTCCAAAGGGCTCTTT. V usage is TRBV5-1 and J usage is TRBJ1-1, with a weak D call TRBD1 (6 bases). Germline V gene sequence: CDR1 SGHRS, CDR2 YFSETQ. The CDR3 consists of 13 residues.

This chain joins TRBV7-9 and TRBJ2-5; D is unresolved. Germline loops: CDR1 SEHNR, CDR2 FQNEAQ (reference sequence). The CDR3 loop spans 13 amino acids. Deletions cut 4 bases from V and 4 bases from J, with 10 bases between. The CDR3 reads CASSSSGPETQYF. The CDR3 bases are TGTGCCAGCAGCTCCTCGGGTCCAGAGACCCAGTACTTC.

This clonotype was seen ten or more times. V gene TRBV18 combines with J gene TRBJ1-2; a possible D gene is TRBD1 (6 bases). With 3 bases removed from V and 0 bases from J, the gap between germline ends came to 11 bases. The CDR3 contains 15 residues. Looked up from germline, CDR1 is KGHSH and CDR2 is LQKENI. The CDR3 protein is CASSPGTGTNYGYTF. The CDR3 nucleotides read TGTGCCAGCTCACCGGGTACAGGGACTAACTATGGCTACACCTTC.

The chain carries TRBV6-5 and TRBJ1-6; D unclear. The CDR3 loop spans 16 amino acids. The V end was cut by 6 bases, the J end by 3 bases, with 15 bases between. In germline, CDR1 is MNHEY, CDR2 SVGAGI. CDR3 nucleotide sequence: TGTGCCAGCAGCTCCAGACGGAACTACTATAATTCACCCCTCCACTTT. Translation gives CASSSRRNYYNSPLHF.

A few counts support this clonotype. The chain couples TRBV7-8 to TRBJ2-2, with D maybe TRBD2 (5 bases). V was pared by 1 base and J by 8 bases, with 17 bases between. This CDR3 comprises 16 residues. CDR1 and CDR2 (germline): SGHVS, FQNEAQ. CDR3 bases: TGTGCCAGCAGCTTAGACTGGCTAGCAGGCACAGGGGAGCTGTTTTTT. It codes for CASSLDWLAGTGELFF.

This clonotype was picked up many times. V gene TRBV3-1 combines with J gene TRBJ1-2, with a weak D call TRBD1 (5 bases). V lost 1 base and J 4 bases, leaving 19 bases between the germline ends. This CDR3 has 17 residues. The germline CDR1 and CDR2 sequences are LGHDT and YNNKEL (reference sequence). CDR3 in amino acids: CASSQGRMGRRGYGYTF. The CDR3 coding sequence is TGTGCCAGCAGCCAAGGTCGGATGGGGCGCCGGGGCTATGGCTACACCTTC.